The source of this TCR beta chain is a study of T-cell reconstitution after alpha-beta-depleted transplantation in children. Unique molecular identifiers tagged the TCRbeta library. TCRdb recomputed calls from the PCR reads with MiXCR, one row per CDR3 protein. The sample lists 98,000 or so distinct CDR3 sequences, around 22% occurring once. Points on this clonotype: Its antigen is still unknown.

Study results and caveats: At the one-year point after transplant, T-cell counts and TCRbeta diversity were found to come mostly from T cells that had been newly produced.

The V gene's germline CDR1 is MNHEY and CDR2 SVGAGI. This CDR3 comprises 15 residues. The V and J ends lost 0 bases and 6 bases respectively, with 11 bases between them. The specimen comprised PBMCs, sampled before TCRalphabeta/CD19-depleted stem cell transplant. This TCR was sampled from a boy aged 2 to 9 with acute lymphoblastic leukemia, due to receive a stem cell transplant. The chain carries TRBV6-5 and TRBJ2-2; D gene unclear. CDR3 residues: CASSYSSSVAGELFF. Written as DNA, the CDR3 is TGTGCCAGCAGTTACTCGAGCAGCGTAGCCGGGGAGCTGTTTTTT.